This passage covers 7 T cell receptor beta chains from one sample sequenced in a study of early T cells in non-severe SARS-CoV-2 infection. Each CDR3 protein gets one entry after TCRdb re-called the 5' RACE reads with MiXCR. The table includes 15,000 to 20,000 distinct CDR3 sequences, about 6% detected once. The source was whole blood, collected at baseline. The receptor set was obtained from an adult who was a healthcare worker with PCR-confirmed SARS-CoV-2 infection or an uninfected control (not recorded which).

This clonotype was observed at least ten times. The DNA of the CDR3 is TGTGCCAGCAGCCAGTCTTATAGCAATCAGCCCCAGCATTTT. Translation: CASSQSYSNQPQHF. The chain uses TRBV5-6 and TRBJ1-5; no clear D gene. The V end lost 4 bases, the J end lost 0 bases, and 8 bases lay between the germline ends. The CDR3 is 14 residues long. CDR1 is SGHDT and CDR2 is YYEEEE in the germline V gene.

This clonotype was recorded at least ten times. CDR3 loop: CASSQVAGSTDTQYF. DNA for the CDR3: TGTGCCAGCAGCCAAGTTGCGGGTAGCACAGATACGCAGTATTTT. The V call is TRBV4-2, the J call TRBJ2-3, with a possible D match to TRBD2 (5 bases). The germline CDR1 and CDR2 sequences are LGHNA and YNFKEQ. Trimming left V 1 base short and J 0 bases short, with 8 bases between. This CDR3 has 15 residues.

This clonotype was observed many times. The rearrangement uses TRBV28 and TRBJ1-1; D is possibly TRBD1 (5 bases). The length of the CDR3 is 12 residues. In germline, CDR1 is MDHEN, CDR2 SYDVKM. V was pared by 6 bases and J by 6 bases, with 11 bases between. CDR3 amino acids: CASSPGVAEAFF. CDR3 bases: TGTGCCAGCAGCCCGGGGGTCGCTGAAGCTTTCTTT. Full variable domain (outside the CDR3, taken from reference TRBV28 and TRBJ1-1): DVKVTQSSRYLVKRTGEKVFLECVQDMDHENMFWYRQDPGLGLRLIYFSYDVKMKEKGDIPEGYSVSREKKERFSLILESASTNQTSMYLCASSPGVAEAFFGQGTRLTVV.

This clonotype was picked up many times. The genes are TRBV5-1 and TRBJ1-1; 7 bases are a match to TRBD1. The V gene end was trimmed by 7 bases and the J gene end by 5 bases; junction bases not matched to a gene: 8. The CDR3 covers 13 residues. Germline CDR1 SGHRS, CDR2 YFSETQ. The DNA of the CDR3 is TGCGCCAGCCGGGATACAGGGGCAACTGAAGCTTTCTTT. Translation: CASRDTGATEAFF.

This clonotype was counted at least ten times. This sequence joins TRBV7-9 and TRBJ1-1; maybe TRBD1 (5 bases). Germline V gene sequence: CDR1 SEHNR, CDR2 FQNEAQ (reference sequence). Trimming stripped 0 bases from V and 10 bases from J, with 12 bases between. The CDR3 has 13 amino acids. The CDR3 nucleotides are TGTGCCAGCAGCTTAGCGGCAGGGATCGGAGCTTTCTTT. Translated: CASSLAAGIGAFF.

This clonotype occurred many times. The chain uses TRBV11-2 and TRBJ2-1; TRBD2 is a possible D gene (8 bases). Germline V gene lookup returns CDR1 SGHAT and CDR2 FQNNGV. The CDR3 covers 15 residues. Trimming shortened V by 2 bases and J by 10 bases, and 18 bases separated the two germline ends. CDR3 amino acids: CASSLTQGRGAEQFF. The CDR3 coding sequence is TGTGCCAGCAGCTTAACACAGGGGCGGGGGGCCGAGCAGTTCTTC.

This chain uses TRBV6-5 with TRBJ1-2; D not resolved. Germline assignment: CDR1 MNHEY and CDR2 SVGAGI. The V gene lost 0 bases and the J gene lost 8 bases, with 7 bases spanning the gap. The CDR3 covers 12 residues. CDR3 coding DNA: TGTGCCAGCAGTTACTCAAGAGGCGGCTACACCTTC. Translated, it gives CASSYSRGGYTF.